The clone carrying this T cell receptor (beta chain) has more than one count but fewer than ten. Its antigen is currently unknown. The CDR3 contains 11 residues. Trimming cost V 3 bases and J 9 bases, with 8 bases left between them. This entry comes from a study of response to subunit inactivated influenza vaccine. Whole-study findings and limits: The authors put forward the suggestion that each seasonal influenza vaccination may bring in only a limited number of new T cells.

TCRdb reprocessed the RT-PCR reads via MiXCR and lists one record per CDR3 protein. This repertoire shows roughly 650,000 distinct CDR3 sequences, around 15% found once; its top ten account for 7.5% to 8%. The specimen comprised PBMCs from blood, sampled 14 to 15 days before vaccination. This TCR was sampled from a man aged 50-60 years who received an inactivated influenza vaccine. The chain is built from TRBV12-3 or TRBV12-4 and TRBJ1-1; D is unresolved. CDR3 DNA: TGTGCCAGCAGTTTTCAGACTAAAGCTTTCTTT. It translates to CASSFQTKAFF.